This T cell receptor beta chain emerged from a study of identical twins. CDR3 size: 13 residues. Germline V gene data show CDR1 as MNHEY and CDR2 as SVGAGI. V was clipped by 2 bases and J by 4 bases; unmatched bases: 1. TCRdb re-analysed the 5' RACE reads in MiXCR, keeping a single row per CDR3 protein. The sample consists of 200,000 to 250,000 distinct CDR3 sequences, roughly 10% of them appearing once. The sample holds one count of this clonotype. Its matching antigen is unknown. Study-wide results and caveats: Excess sharing by twins proved weaker in beta out-of-frame sequences.

The J gene is TRBJ2-7, the V gene TRBV6-5; 8 nucleotides agree with TRBD1. The sequenced sample was memory T cells sorted from blood. The receptor's source is a man between 45 and 60 years old in good health. The CDR3 spells CASSYDRGYEQYF. The CDR3 nucleotides are TGTGCCAGCAGTTACGACAGGGGTTACGAGCAGTACTTC.